The 18 T cell receptor beta chains given below trace back to one sample, sequenced in a study of CD8 T cells in ankylosing spondylitis. TCRdb re-called the 5' RACE reads through MiXCR, storing one row per CDR3 protein. This sample has hundreds of thousands of distinct CDR3 sequences, with roughly 27% found just once. No cognate antigen is known for these TCRs. Study-level results: Seemingly characteristic of ankylosing spondylitis blood was a TCR beta motif consisting of about 8 highly homologous variants.

The sequenced sample was blood, either unsorted or a sorted T cell fraction (not recorded which). All receptors derive from a male donor with ankylosing spondylitis.

This clonotype has a handful of counts. V and J are TRBV29-1 and TRBJ2-3; D gene uncertain. The CDR3 is 13 residues long. Between the trimmed V and J ends, which lost 5 bases and 1 base, there was a span of 10 bases. The germline V gene encodes CDR1 SQVTM and CDR2 ANQGSEA. This chain's CDR3 is CSVPSTGTDTQYF. The CDR3 region has the DNA TGCAGCGTTCCTAGTACTGGCACAGATACGCAGTATTTT.

This sequence joins TRBV12-3 or TRBV12-4 and TRBJ1-4, with TRBD1 matching over 9 bases. The CDR3 has 14 amino acids. V gave up 5 bases and J gave up 8 bases; unmatched junction bases: 6. The CDR3, as DNA: TGTGCCAGCAGTCGACAGGGGGTTATGGAAAAACTGTTTTTT. Translated, it gives CASSRQGVMEKLFF.

J is TRBJ2-2 and V is TRBV5-1; tentatively, D is TRBD1 or TRBD2 (5 bases each). Germline CDR1 is SGHRS and CDR2 is YFSETQ. The CDR3 contains 16 residues. Trimming removed 0 bases at V and 4 bases at J, with 13 bases between. CDR3 bases: TGCGCCAGCAGCTTGGGCGAGGGGTATTCCACCGGGGAGCTGTTTTTT. Its translation is CASSLGEGYSTGELFF. Full variable domain (rest looked up from reference TRBV5-1 and TRBJ2-2): KAGVTQTPRYLIKTRGQQVTLSCSPISGHRSVSWYQQTPGQGLQFLFEYFSETQRNKGNFPGRFSGRQFSNSRSEMNVSTLELGDSALYLCASSLGEGYSTGELFFGEGSRLTVL.

This clonotype was recorded at least ten times. The rearrangement links TRBV20-1 to TRBJ2-7; D unclear. The germline V gene encodes CDR1 DFQATT and CDR2 SNEGSKA (reference sequence). Trimming took 3 bases from V and 5 from J, leaving 14 bases between them. The CDR3 extends over 13 amino acids. In nucleotides, the CDR3 is TGCAGTGCTAGGACGGGCAGGTCGGACGAGCAGTACTTC. It is translated as CSARTGRSDEQYF.

The chain carries TRBV20-1 and TRBJ2-5, with 9 bases aligning to TRBD1. V lost 6 bases, J lost 3 bases, and 11 bases stayed unmatched. Germline assignment: CDR1 DFQATT and CDR2 SNEGSKA (reference sequence). The CDR3 runs 15 residues. The CDR3 DNA reads TGCAGTGCCGTCAGGAACAGGGGGCTTAAAGAGACCCAGTACTTC. This gives the protein CSAVRNRGLKETQYF.

The rearrangement links TRBV6-1 to TRBJ1-6; D is possibly TRBD1 (5 bases). The germline V and J ends were trimmed by 4 bases and 7 bases, with 8 bases remaining between them. There are 13 residues in the CDR3. CDR1 is MNHNS, CDR2 SASEGT, per germline. As DNA, the CDR3 is TGTGCCAGCAGTGGAGGGGTGAATTCACCCCTCCACTTT. Translation: CASSGGVNSPLHF.

This clonotype was seen more than once but under ten times. The CDR3: CSAYNRGNYGYTF. The CDR3 DNA follows: TGCAGCGCTTACAACAGGGGGAACTATGGCTACACCTTC. V is TRBV29-1 and J is TRBJ1-2; 8 bases are a match to TRBD1. Germline loops: CDR1 SQVTM, CDR2 ANQGSEA. This CDR3 spans 13 amino acids. The V segment lost 7 bases and the J segment 2 bases; nucleotides outside the gene matches: 6. The full variable domain, its missing parts supplied by reference TRBV29-1 and TRBJ1-2, is SAVISQKPSRDICQRGTSLTIQCQVDSQVTMMFWYRQQPGQSLTLIATANQGSEATYESGFVIDKFPISRPNLTFSTLTVSNMSPEDSSIYLCSAYNRGNYGYTFGSGTRLTVV.

This chain joins TRBV4-2 and TRBJ2-1; D not certain. V gave up 4 bases and J gave up 4 bases, with 11 bases separating them. Germline V gene lookup returns CDR1 LGHNA and CDR2 YNFKEQ. The CDR3 runs 14 residues. CDR3 DNA sequence: TGTGCCAGCAGCCCGGTCCTCTCATACAATGAGCAGTTCTTC. Translation: CASSPVLSYNEQFF.

This chain connects TRBV5-1 to TRBJ2-3, with no clear D. The CDR3 loop spans 14 amino acids. V lost 5 bases to trimming and J lost 2 bases, with 12 bases between them. CDR1 is SGHRS and CDR2 is YFSETQ in the germline V gene. As DNA, the CDR3 is TGCGCCAGCAGTCGGTCCCCTTACACAGATACGCAGTATTTT. Protein product: CASSRSPYTDTQYF. The variable domain in full, completed from reference TRBV5-1 and TRBJ2-3, reads KAGVTQTPRYLIKTRGQQVTLSCSPISGHRSVSWYQQTPGQGLQFLFEYFSETQRNKGNFPGRFSGRQFSNSRSEMNVSTLELGDSALYLCASSRSPYTDTQYFGPGTRLTVL.

In this sample, this clonotype turned up a few times. The gene calls are TRBV24-1 and TRBJ1-2; TRBD1 might be the D (5 bases). V shed 4 bases and J shed 8 bases, with 16 bases lying between them. CDR1 is KGHDR and CDR2 is SFDVKD in the germline V gene. The CDR3 has 14 residues. CDR3: CATSDPYGTKGYTF. CDR3 bases: TGTGCCACCAGTGACCCCTACGGGACGAAAGGCTACACCTTC.

The V call is TRBV5-1, the J call TRBJ2-1; 10 bases are a match to TRBD1. Germline V gene sequence: CDR1 SGHRS, CDR2 YFSETQ. The CDR3 has 16 residues. The J segment lost 9 bases and the V segment lost 3 bases, leaving 12 bases of the junction unmatched. Here the CDR3 reads CASSSSDGTGAPEQFF. CDR3 bases: TGCGCCAGCAGCTCCTCGGATGGGACAGGGGCCCCTGAGCAGTTCTTC.

The V call is TRBV7-6, the J call TRBJ2-5; TRBD2 might be the D (5 bases). V dropped 0 bases and J dropped 0 bases, with 8 bases sitting between them. The CDR3 is 15 amino acids. CDR1 and CDR2 (germline): SGHVS, FNYEAQ. The CDR3 spells CASSLAGSYQETQYF. The CDR3 DNA sequence: TGTGCCAGCAGCTTAGCGGGGAGTTACCAAGAGACCCAGTACTTC. The full variable domain, with the rest looked up from reference TRBV7-6 and TRBJ2-5, is GAGVSQSPRYKVTKRGQDVALRCDPISGHVSLYWYRQALGQGPEFLTYFNYEAQQDKSGLPNDRFSAERPEGSISTLTIQRTEQRDSAMYRCASSLAGSYQETQYFGPGTRLLVL.

This chain joins TRBV20-1 and TRBJ2-2; TRBD2 matches 9 bases. The V and J ends lost 6 bases and 0 bases, in that order; junction bases with no gene match: 8. The CDR3 consists of 16 residues. Germline V lookup: CDR1 DFQATT, CDR2 SNEGSKA (reference sequence). CDR3 region: CSAFSGSGSNTGELFF. Written as DNA, the CDR3 is TGCAGTGCCTTTAGCGGGAGTGGCTCGAACACCGGGGAGCTGTTTTTT.

This chain joins TRBV5-1 and TRBJ2-7; D is uncertain. CDR1 SGHRS and CDR2 YFSETQ come from the germline V gene. V lost 0 bases and J lost 9, with 13 bases in between. This CDR3 comprises 13 residues. The CDR3 protein is CASSLALGLAQYV. Written as DNA, the CDR3 is TGCGCCAGCAGCTTGGCGTTGGGGTTGGCGCAGTACGTC.

This clonotype occurred a few times. This sequence joins TRBV5-1 and TRBJ2-6, with D hard to call. The V and J ends lost 5 bases and 3 bases respectively, with 9 bases between them. The germline gives CDR1 SGHRS, CDR2 YFSETQ. This CDR3 region has 14 residues. The CDR3 sequence: CASRPTSGANVLTF. DNA of the CDR3: TGCGCCAGCAGGCCGACCAGTGGGGCCAACGTCCTGACTTTC.

The chain employs TRBV11-2 and TRBJ1-1; 11 bases fit TRBD1. Germline V CDR1 and CDR2: SGHAT, FQNNGV. V was pared by 4 bases and J by 7 bases, with 5 bases of the junction left unmatched. The CDR3 has 14 residues. The CDR3 nucleotides are TGTGCCAGCAGCTCGGGACAGGGGGGCAGTGAAGCTTTCTTT. Its protein product is CASSSGQGGSEAFF.

This chain connects TRBV27 to TRBJ1-5; no definite D call. Germline values: CDR1 MNHEY, CDR2 SMNVEV (reference sequence). V lost 8 bases, J lost 1 base, and 12 bases lay in between. The CDR3 totals 14 residues. The CDR3 DNA reads TGTGCCAGCCGACACCCTGGGAGCAATCAGCCCCAGCATTTT. Translating gives CASRHPGSNQPQHF.

CDR3 in amino acids: CSAPDLATYNEQFF. The CDR3, as DNA: TGCAGTGCTCCGGACTTAGCAACCTACAATGAGCAGTTCTTC. The rearrangement links TRBV20-1 to TRBJ2-1, with D possibly TRBD2 on 5 matching bases. Germline CDR1 is DFQATT and CDR2 is SNEGSKA (reference sequence). There are 14 residues in the CDR3. The germline V and J ends were trimmed by 5 bases and 2 bases, with 13 bases remaining between them.